This entry is about one T cell receptor (beta chain). The antigen remains unidentified. Each sample provided at least 6 micrograms of extracted total RNA. A sample-barcoded 5' primer and a J-beta primer mix were used in a second PCR of roughly 6 to 11 cycles. TCRdb called the 5' RACE reads again in MiXCR, with one record for every CDR3 protein. Counted here are 800,000 to 1,000,000 distinct CDR3 sequences, around 46% occurring once; the ten biggest clones make up around an eighth. Germline V gene lookup returns CDR1 LGHNA and CDR2 YNFKEQ. There are 16 residues in the CDR3. With 1 base clipped from V and 4 bases from J, the junction kept 6 bases outside the gene matches. This specimen comes from a study of blood T cells in healthy people across ages. General study results and limits: Estimates of total diversity, which came from one million sequenced T cells, were considered to be underestimates.

The chain links TRBV4-2 to TRBJ2-2; 7 bases are a match to TRBD2. The sequenced sample consisted of blood. This TCR came from a man aged 25-45 years in good health. In DNA form, the CDR3 reads TGTGCCAGCAGCCAAGTTGTCGGCGGGGGCACCGGGGAGCTGTTTTTT. Protein sequence: CASSQVVGGGTGELFF.